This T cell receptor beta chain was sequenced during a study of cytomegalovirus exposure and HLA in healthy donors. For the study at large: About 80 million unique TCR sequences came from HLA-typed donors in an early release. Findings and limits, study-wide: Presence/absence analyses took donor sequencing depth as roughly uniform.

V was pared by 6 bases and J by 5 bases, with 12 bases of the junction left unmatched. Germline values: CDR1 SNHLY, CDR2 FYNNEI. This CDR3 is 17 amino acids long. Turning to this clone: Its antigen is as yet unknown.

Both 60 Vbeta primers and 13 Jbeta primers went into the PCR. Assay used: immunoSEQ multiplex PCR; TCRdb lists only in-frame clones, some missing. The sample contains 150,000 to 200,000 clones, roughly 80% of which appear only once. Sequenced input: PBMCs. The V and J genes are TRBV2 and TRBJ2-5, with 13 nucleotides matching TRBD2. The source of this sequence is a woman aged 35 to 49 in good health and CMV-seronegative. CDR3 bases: TGTGCCAGCAGGGGGACCCGGACTAGCGGGGGTCAGGAGACCCAGTACTTC. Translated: CASRGTRTSGGQETQYF.